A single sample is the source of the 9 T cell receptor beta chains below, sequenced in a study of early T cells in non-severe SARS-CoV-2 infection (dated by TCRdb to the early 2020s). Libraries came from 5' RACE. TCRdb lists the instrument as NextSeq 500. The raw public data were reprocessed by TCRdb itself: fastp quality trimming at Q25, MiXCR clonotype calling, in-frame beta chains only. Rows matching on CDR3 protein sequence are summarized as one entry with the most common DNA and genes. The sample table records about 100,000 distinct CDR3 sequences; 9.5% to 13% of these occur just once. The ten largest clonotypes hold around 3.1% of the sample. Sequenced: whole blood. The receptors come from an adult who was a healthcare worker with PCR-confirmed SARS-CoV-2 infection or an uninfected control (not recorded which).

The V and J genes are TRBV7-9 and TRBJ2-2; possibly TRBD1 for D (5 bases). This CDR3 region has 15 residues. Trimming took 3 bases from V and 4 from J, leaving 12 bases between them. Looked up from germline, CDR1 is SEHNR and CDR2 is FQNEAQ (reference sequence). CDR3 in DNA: TGTGCCAGCAGCTTTCCAGGGTCGCTCACCGGGGAGCTGTTTTTT. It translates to CASSFPGSLTGELFF.

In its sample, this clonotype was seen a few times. As DNA, the CDR3 is TGTGCCAGCAGTCCCTACGGGTCAGGGAACACTGAAGCTTTCTTT. Translating it yields CASSPYGSGNTEAFF. The rearrangement uses TRBV12-3 or TRBV12-4 and TRBJ1-1; D gene unclear. V lost 5 bases and J 1 base, leaving 14 bases between the germline ends. This CDR3 has 15 amino acids.

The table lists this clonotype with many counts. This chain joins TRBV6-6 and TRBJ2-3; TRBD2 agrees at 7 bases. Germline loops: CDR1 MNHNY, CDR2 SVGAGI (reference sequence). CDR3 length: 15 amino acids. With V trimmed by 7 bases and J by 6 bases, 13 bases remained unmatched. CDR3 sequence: CASTPLRGVVDTQYF. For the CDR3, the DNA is TGTGCCAGCACCCCTCTTCGGGGGGTCGTGGATACGCAGTATTTT.

CDR3 region: CASSSTPGSSYNEQFF. Here the CDR3 DNA reads TGCGCCAGCAGCTCCACCCCCGGCAGCTCCTACAATGAGCAGTTCTTC. The V and J genes are TRBV5-1 and TRBJ2-1, with D unclear. Trimming left V 3 bases short and J 0 bases short, with 13 bases between. Germline V CDR1 and CDR2: SGHRS, YFSETQ. The CDR3 totals 16 residues.

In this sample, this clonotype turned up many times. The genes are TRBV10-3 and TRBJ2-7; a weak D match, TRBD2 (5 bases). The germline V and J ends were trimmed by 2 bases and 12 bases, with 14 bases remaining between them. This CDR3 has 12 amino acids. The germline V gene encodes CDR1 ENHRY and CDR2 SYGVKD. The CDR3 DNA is TGTGCCATCAGTGAGCCCCGAGGGCATCGGTACTTC. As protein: CAISEPRGHRYF.

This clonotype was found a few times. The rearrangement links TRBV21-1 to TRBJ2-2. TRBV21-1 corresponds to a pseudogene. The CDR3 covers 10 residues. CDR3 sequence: CARSTGELFF. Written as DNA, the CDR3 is TGTGCCAGAAGCACCGGGGAGCTGTTTTTT.

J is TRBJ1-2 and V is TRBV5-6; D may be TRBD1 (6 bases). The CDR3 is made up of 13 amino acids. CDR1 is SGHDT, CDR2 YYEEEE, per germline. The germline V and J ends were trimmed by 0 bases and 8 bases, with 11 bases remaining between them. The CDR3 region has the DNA TGTGCCAGCAGCTTGGACAGGGCTCACGGCTACACCTTC. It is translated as CASSLDRAHGYTF. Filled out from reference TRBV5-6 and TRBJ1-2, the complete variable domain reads DAGVTQSPTHLIKTRGQQVTLRCSPKSGHDTVSWYQQALGQGPQFIFQYYEEEERQRGNFPDRFSGHQFPNYSSELNVNALLLGDSALYLCASSLDRAHGYTFGSGTRLTVV.

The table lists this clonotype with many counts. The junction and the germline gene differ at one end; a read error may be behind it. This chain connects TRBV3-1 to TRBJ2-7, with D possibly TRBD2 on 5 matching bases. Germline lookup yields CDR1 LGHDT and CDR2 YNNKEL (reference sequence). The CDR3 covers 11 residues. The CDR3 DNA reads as TGTGCCAGCAGCCGCAGTGGCAGACTACTTTTC. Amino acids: CASSRSGRLLF.

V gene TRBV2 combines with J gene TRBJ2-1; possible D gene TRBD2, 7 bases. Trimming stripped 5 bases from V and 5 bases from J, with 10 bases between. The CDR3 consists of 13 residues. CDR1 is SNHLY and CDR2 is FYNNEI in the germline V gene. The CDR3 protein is CASSRGANNEQFF. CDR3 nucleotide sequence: TGTGCCAGCAGTCGGGGGGCCAACAATGAGCAGTTCTTC.